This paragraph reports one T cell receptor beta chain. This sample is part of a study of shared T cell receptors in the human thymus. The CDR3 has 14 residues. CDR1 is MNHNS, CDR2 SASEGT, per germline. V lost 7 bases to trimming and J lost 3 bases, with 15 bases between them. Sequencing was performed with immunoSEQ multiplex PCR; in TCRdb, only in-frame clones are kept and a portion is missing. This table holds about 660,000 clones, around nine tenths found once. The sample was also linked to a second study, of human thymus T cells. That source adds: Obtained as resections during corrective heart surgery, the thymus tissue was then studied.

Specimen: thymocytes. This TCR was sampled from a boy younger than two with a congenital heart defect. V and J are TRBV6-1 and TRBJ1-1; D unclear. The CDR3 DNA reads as TGTGCCAGCAATTCCGGAGGAGGGTACACTGAAGCTTTCTTT. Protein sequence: CASNSGGGYTEAFF.